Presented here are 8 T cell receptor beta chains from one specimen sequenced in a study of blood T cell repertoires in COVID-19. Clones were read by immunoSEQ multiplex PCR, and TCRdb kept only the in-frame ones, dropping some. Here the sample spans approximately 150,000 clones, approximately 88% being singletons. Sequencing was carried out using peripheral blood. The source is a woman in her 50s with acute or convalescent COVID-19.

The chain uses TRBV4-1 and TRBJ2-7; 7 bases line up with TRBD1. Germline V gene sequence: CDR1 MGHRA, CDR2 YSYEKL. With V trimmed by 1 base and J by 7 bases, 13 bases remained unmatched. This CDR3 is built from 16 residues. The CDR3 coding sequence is TGCGCCAGCAGCCAAGGCTGGACGGACAGGATGGGGGAGCAGTACTTC. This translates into CASSQGWTDRMGEQYF.

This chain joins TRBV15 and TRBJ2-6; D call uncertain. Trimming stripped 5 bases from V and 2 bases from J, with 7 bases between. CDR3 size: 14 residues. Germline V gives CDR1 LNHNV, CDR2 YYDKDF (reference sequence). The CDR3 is CATSVNAGANVLTF. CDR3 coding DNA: TGTGCCACCAGCGTCAATGCTGGGGCCAACGTCCTGACTTTC. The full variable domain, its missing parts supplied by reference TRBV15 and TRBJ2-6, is DAMVIQNPRYQVTQFGKPVTLSCSQTLNHNVMYWYQQKSSQAPKLLFHYYDKDFNNEADTPDNFQSRRPNTSFCFLDIRSPGLGDTAMYLCATSVNAGANVLTFGAGSRLTVL.

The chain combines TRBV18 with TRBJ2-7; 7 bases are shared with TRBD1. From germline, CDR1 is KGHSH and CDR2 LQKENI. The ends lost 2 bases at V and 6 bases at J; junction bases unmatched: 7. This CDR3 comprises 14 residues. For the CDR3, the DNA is TGTGCCAGCTCACCAATCGGGACAGAATTCGAGCAGTACTTC. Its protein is CASSPIGTEFEQYF.

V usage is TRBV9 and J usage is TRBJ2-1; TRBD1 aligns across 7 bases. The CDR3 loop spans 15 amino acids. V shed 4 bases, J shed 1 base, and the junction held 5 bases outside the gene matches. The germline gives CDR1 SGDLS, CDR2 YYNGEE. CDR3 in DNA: TGTGCCAGCAGCCCCCGGGACAGATCCTACAATGAGCAGTTCTTC. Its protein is CASSPRDRSYNEQFF.

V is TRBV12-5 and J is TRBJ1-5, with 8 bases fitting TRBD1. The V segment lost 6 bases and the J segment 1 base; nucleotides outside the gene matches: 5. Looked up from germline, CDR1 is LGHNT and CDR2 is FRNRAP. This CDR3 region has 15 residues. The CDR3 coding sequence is TGTGCTAGTGGGTGGACAGGGCCGAGCAATCAGCCCCAGCATTTT. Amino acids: CASGWTGPSNQPQHF. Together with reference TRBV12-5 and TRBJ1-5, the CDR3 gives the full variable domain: DARVTQTPRHKVTEMGQEVTMRCQPILGHNTVFWYRQTMMQGLELLAYFRNRAPLDDSGMPKDRFSAEMPDATLATLKIQPSEPRDSAVYFCASGWTGPSNQPQHFGDGTRLSIL.

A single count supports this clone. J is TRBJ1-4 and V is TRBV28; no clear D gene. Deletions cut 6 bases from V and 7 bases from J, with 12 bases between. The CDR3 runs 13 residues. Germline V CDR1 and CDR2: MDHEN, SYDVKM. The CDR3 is CASSGLGFEKLFF. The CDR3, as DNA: TGTGCCAGCAGCGGACTTGGATTTGAAAAACTGTTTTTT.

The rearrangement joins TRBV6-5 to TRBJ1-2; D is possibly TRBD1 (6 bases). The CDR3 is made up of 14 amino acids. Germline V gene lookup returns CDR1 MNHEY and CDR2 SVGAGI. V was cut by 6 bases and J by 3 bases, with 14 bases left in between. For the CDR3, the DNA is TGTGCCAGCAGACAGACAGGCCCGTACTATGGCTACACCTTC. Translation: CASRQTGPYYGYTF.

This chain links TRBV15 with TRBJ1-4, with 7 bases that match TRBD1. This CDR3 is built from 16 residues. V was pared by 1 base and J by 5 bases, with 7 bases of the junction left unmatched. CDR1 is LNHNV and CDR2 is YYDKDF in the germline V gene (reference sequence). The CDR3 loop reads CATSRVKGQRNEKLFF. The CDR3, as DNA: TGTGCCACCAGCAGAGTAAAGGGACAGCGGAATGAAAAACTGTTTTTT.